This T cell receptor (beta chain) was identified during a study of human T cells and chemical hapten exposure. Study-level background: Alopecia areata, totalis or universalis affected patients who were mostly female.

Time point indicated: patch test 1, 2 weeks after DPC sensitization. Documented treatment: therapeutic diphenylcyclopropenone sensitization with weekly scalp DPC. Trimming took off 6 bases at V and 6 bases at J, with 14 bases between the two ends. CDR3 size: 13 residues. TCRdb fed the RACE reads into MiXCR, producing one record per CDR3 protein. This table holds around 340,000 distinct CDR3 sequences, approximately 6.3% found once. This chain connects TRBV12-3 or TRBV12-4 to TRBJ1-2; tentative D call: TRBD1 (6 bases). The source of this sequence is a woman younger than 30 with alopecia areata. Some clones in this sample may be carry-over from other donors' samples. Sequences were derived from whole blood, sampled in connection with sensitization to the hapten diphenylcyclopropenone (DPC). For the CDR3, the DNA is TGTGCCAGCAGCCGCCGGACAGATAATGGCTACACCTTC. It encodes CASSRRTDNGYTF.